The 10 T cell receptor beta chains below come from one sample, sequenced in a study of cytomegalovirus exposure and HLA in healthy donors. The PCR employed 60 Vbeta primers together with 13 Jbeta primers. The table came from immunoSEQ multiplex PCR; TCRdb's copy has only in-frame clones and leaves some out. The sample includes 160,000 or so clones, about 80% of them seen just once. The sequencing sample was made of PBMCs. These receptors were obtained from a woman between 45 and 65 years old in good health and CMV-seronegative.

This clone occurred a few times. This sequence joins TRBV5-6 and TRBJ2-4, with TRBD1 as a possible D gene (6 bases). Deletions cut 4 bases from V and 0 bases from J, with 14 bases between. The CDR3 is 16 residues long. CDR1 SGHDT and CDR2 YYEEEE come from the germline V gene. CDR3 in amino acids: CASSIGPGVAKNIQYF. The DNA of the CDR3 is TGTGCCAGCAGCATAGGCCCAGGGGTAGCCAAAAACATTCAGTACTTC.

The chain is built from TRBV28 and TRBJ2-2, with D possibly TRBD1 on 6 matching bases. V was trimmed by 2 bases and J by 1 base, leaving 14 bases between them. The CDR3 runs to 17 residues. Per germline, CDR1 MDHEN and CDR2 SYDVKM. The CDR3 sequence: CASSLDPTGRNTGELFF. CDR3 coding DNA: TGTGCCAGCAGTTTAGATCCGACAGGAAGGAACACCGGGGAGCTGTTTTTT.

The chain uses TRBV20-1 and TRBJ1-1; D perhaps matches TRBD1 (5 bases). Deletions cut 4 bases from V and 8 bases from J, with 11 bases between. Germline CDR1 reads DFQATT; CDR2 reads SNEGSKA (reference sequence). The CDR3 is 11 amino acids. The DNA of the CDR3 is TGCAGTGCTATTTACGACAGAGAAGCTTTCTTT. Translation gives CSAIYDREAFF.

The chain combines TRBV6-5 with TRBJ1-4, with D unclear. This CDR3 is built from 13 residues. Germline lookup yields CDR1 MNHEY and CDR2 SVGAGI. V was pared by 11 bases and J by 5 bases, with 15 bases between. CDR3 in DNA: TGTGCCGCTAGCCGGGCCCTAAATGAAAAACTGTTTTTT. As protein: CAASRALNEKLFF.

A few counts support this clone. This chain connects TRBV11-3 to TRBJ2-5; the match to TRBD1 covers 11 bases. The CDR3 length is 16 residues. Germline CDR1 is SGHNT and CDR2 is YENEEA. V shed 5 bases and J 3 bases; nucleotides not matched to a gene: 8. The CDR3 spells CASSQGQGGSEETQYF. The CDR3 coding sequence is TGTGCCAGCAGCCAGGGACAGGGGGGTTCTGAAGAGACCCAGTACTTC. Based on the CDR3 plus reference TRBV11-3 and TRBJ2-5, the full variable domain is EAGVVQSPRYKIIEKKQPVAFWCNPISGHNTLYWYLQNLGQGPELLIRYENEEAVDDSQLPKDRFSAERLKGVDSTLKIQPAELGDSAVYLCASSQGQGGSEETQYFGPGTRLLVL.

The CDR3 DNA follows: TGTGCCAGCAGTGATAGGAGTTACGAGCAGTACTTC. It specifies CASSDRSYEQYF. The chain uses TRBV28 and TRBJ2-7, with D unresolved. Germline lookup yields CDR1 MDHEN and CDR2 SYDVKM. The CDR3 has 12 residues. V lost 5 bases and J 4 bases, leaving 9 bases between the germline ends.

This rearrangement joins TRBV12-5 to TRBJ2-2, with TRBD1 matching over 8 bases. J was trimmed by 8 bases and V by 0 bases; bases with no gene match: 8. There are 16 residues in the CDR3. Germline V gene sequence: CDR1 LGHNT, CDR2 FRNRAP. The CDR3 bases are TGTGCTAGTGGTTTGGTACCGGACAGGGATAGTGGGGAGCTGTTTTTT. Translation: CASGLVPDRDSGELFF.

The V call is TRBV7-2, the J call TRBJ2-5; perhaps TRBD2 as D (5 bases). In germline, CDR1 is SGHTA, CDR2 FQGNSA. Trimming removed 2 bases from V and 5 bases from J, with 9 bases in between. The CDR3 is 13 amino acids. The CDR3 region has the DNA TGTGCCAGCAGCTTATTCCAGCGGGAGACCCAGTACTTC. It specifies CASSLFQRETQYF.

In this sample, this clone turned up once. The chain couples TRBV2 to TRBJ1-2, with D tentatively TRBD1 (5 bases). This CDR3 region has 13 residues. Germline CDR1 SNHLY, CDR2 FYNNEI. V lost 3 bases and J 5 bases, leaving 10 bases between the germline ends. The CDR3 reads CASSDGAWYGYTF. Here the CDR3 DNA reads TGTGCCAGCAGTGATGGGGCGTGGTATGGCTACACCTTC.

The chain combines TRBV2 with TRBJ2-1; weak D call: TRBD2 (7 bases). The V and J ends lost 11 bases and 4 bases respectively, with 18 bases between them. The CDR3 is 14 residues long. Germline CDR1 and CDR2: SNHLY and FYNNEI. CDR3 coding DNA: TGTGCCCCCGGCGGTGCGGGGGCTTACAATGAGCAGTTCTTC. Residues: CAPGGAGAYNEQFF.